This T cell receptor beta chain was identified during a study of identifying expanded T cells in peripheral blood. This CDR3 is 14 amino acids long. Germline CDR1 SGHRS, CDR2 YFSETQ. V shed 6 bases and J shed 1 base, with 13 bases lying between them. Method: immunoSEQ multiplex PCR; TCRdb's copy keeps in-frame clones and lacks some. The table records about 78,000 clones, more than 70% of them present only once. No infections or other immune events were documented during collection. The study, taken as a whole, reports: Clone count variance between roughly 2-week samples rose with total template count. Technical replicates showed roughly 1.2 changed clones; approximately 2 weeks roughly 15; four weeks 19.

Turning to this clone: What it binds is unknown.

The sample taken for sequencing was blood. This chain connects TRBV5-1 to TRBJ1-1; D unclear. This TCR was sampled from a person aged 18 to 75 in good health. The CDR3 nucleotides are TGCGCCAGCACCGAATCGGACGGGAACACTGAAGCTTTCTTT. Its translation is CASTESDGNTEAFF.